These T cell receptor beta chains were read from a single sample in a study of identical twins. TCRdb independently ran MiXCR on the 5' RACE reads; one entry per CDR3 protein. The sample consists of 500,000 to 650,000 distinct CDR3 sequences, about a fifth of them appearing once. This sample was shared with a second study, whose subject was yellow fever vaccine responses in identical twins.

The specimen was CD4+ T cells sorted from blood. The receptors stem from a woman aged 18-29 years in good health. The CDR3 runs from the conserved cysteine through the conserved F or W. The D gene is left open where the match is weak. The size entry is marked missing in some rows and otherwise reads once, few, many or a size class.

CDR3nt | CDR3aa | len | j_gene | v_gene | d_gene | abundance
TGTGCCAGCAGTCCACAGGGGATCTCCTACGAGCAGTACTTC | CASSPQGISYEQYF | 14 | TRBJ2-7 | TRBV27 | TRBD1 | -
TGTGCCAGCAAAAGGACAGCGATGAACACTGAAGCTTTCTTT | CASKRTAMNTEAFF | 14 | TRBJ1-1 | TRBV12-3/TRBV12-4 | - | many
TGTGCCAGCACTCCTATATCGCTTGACTATGGCTACACCTTC | CASTPISLDYGYTF | 14 | TRBJ1-2 | TRBV11-2 | - | -
TGTGCCAGCAGCACCCGGGCTAGCGGCCCCTACGAGCAGTACTTC | CASSTRASGPYEQYF | 15 | TRBJ2-7 | TRBV9 | TRBD2 | -
TGTGCCAGCCGTACCGGGACTTCCTCCTACGAGCAGTACTTC | CASRTGTSSYEQYF | 14 | TRBJ2-7 | TRBV12-3/TRBV12-4 | - | -
TGCAGTGCTAGAGTAGGTACCTCCTACGAGCAGTACTTC | CSARVGTSYEQYF | 13 | TRBJ2-7 | TRBV20-1 | - | few
TGTGCCACCCGGGACCCTATTGATCAAGAGACCCAGTACTTC | CATRDPIDQETQYF | 14 | TRBJ2-5 | TRBV10-3 | - | few
TGTGCCAGCAGCTCCGGCGACGAGCAGTACTTC | CASSSGDEQYF | 11 | TRBJ2-7 | TRBV6-6 | - | few
TGCGCCAGCAGCCTGGCGACAGGGGGCTTTGGGGCCAACGTCCTGACTTTC | CASSLATGGFGANVLTF | 17 | TRBJ2-6 | TRBV5-1 | TRBD1 | -
TGCGCCAGCAGCTTGTTCGGCCTAGCGGGAGGGCAGATCGGGGAGCTGTTTTTT | CASSLFGLAGGQIGELFF | 18 | TRBJ2-2 | TRBV5-1 | TRBD2 | few
TGTGCCAGCAGCCCCAATCTAGCGACTAAGTACAATGAGCAGTTCTTC | CASSPNLATKYNEQFF | 16 | TRBJ2-1 | TRBV6-1 | - | few
TGTGCCACCCCAATGGTTGGATATCAGCAAGAGACCCAGTACTTC | CATPMVGYQQETQYF | 15 | TRBJ2-5 | TRBV18 | - | -
TGTGCCAGCAGCCGGGACAGCCCATGGGCCCCCAATGAGCAGTTCTTC | CASSRDSPWAPNEQFF | 16 | TRBJ2-1 | TRBV7-6 | TRBD1 | -
TGTGCCAGCAGTTACTCGTCGGCTGGAGAGCAGTTCTTC | CASSYSSAGEQFF | 13 | TRBJ2-1 | TRBV6-6 | - | -
TGTGCCAGCAGCTCCCCTAACTCTTCATTTGGTCCCTACAATGAGCAGTTCTTC | CASSSPNSSFGPYNEQFF | 18 | TRBJ2-1 | TRBV11-1 | - | -
TGTGCCAGCAGTCGGACAGGGGGCACCGGGGAGCTGTTTTTT | CASSRTGGTGELFF | 14 | TRBJ2-2 | TRBV12-3/TRBV12-4 | TRBD1 | many
TGTGCCAGCAGCTTATCGCGGGGGGAGCTGTTTTTT | CASSLSRGELFF | 12 | TRBJ2-2 | TRBV7-8 | - | -
TGTGCCAGCAGAAAGCAGGGGGCGCGGACTGAAGCTTTCTTT | CASRKQGARTEAFF | 14 | TRBJ1-1 | TRBV12-3/TRBV12-4 | TRBD1 | -
TGCGCCAGCAGTTTCACTCTAGCGGGAGGGGAGACCCAGTACTTC | CASSFTLAGGETQYF | 15 | TRBJ2-5 | TRBV5-1 | TRBD2 | many
TGTGCCAGCAGCTTGGACTTCTCCTACAATGAGCAGTTCTTC | CASSLDFSYNEQFF | 14 | TRBJ2-1 | TRBV7-3 | - | -
TGTGCCAGCAGCCAAGTCGTCGGGGGAGTAAGCTCACCCCTCCACTTT | CASSQVVGGVSSPLHF | 16 | TRBJ1-6 | TRBV14 | - | -
TGCGCCAGCAGCCCCCGGACAGAATGGGACACTGAAGCTTTCTTT | CASSPRTEWDTEAFF | 15 | TRBJ1-1 | TRBV5-1 | - | many
TGTGCCAGCAAGTATGGGGGCGCGAAGACCCAGTACTTC | CASKYGGAKTQYF | 13 | TRBJ2-5 | TRBV25-1 | - | -
TGCAGCGTTAGACAGCTCCGCGGCACTGAAGCTTTCTTT | CSVRQLRGTEAFF | 13 | TRBJ1-1 | TRBV29-1 | - | -
TGTGCCAGCAGCCTGAACAGGGTTGGGCAGCCCCAGCATTTT | CASSLNRVGQPQHF | 14 | TRBJ1-5 | TRBV11-2 | - | -
TGCAGTGCTAGAGATCGGGGGCCCCACTCTGGAAACACCATATATTTT | CSARDRGPHSGNTIYF | 16 | TRBJ1-3 | TRBV20-1 | - | few
TGTGCCAGCAGCAGGACAGGGGGCAGTTCACCCCTCCACTTT | CASSRTGGSSPLHF | 14 | TRBJ1-6 | TRBV7-3 | TRBD1 | few
TGTGCCAGCAACCGGGGTTCGTCCGGGGAGCTGTTTTTT | CASNRGSSGELFF | 13 | TRBJ2-2 | TRBV6-1 | - | few
TGTGCCAGCAGTCTTACCGGGACTAGTTTCGATGAGCAGTTCTTC | CASSLTGTSFDEQFF | 15 | TRBJ2-1 | TRBV12-3/TRBV12-4 | TRBD2 | -
TGTGCCAGCAGCGTAGGTCTCGGACTTTACTCCTACGAGCAGTACTTC | CASSVGLGLYSYEQYF | 16 | TRBJ2-7 | TRBV9 | - | few
TGTGCCACCAGCAGAGATTGGGGGGACAGAAGAGAGACCCAGTACTTC | CATSRDWGDRRETQYF | 16 | TRBJ2-5 | TRBV15 | - | -
TGCGCCAGCAGCACCAGACAGGGGCCCGCGGAGCTGTTTTTT | CASSTRQGPAELFF | 14 | TRBJ2-2 | TRBV5-1 | TRBD1 | -
TGTGCCACCAGTGATTTCCCCGGACAGGGGAATCACAATGAGCAGTTCTTC | CATSDFPGQGNHNEQFF | 17 | TRBJ2-1 | TRBV24-1 | TRBD1 | -
TGCAGTGCTGGCCGGGACATCAACACCGGGGAGCTGTTTTTT | CSAGRDINTGELFF | 14 | TRBJ2-2 | TRBV20-1 | - | -
TGTGCCAGCAGCTTAGCGAAGCAAGAGACCCAGTACTTC | CASSLAKQETQYF | 13 | TRBJ2-5 | TRBV7-9 | - | -
TGTGCCAGCACCCTACTAGCGGGAGAGGGAGAGCAGTTCTTC | CASTLLAGEGEQFF | 14 | TRBJ2-1 | TRBV7-3 | TRBD2 | -
TGCGCCAGCAGTACGACAGCGAATAGCGGGGGCAGAAGCACAGATACGCAGTATTTT | CASSTTANSGGRSTDTQYF | 19 | TRBJ2-3 | TRBV10-2 | TRBD2 | -
TGTGCCAGCAGCGTAGTAGGGACTAGCCCTAGCACAGATACGCAGTATTTT | CASSVVGTSPSTDTQYF | 17 | TRBJ2-3 | TRBV9 | TRBD2 | -
TGTGCCACCAGTGATTGGAGGGGGCGAACCGGGGAGCTGTTTTTT | CATSDWRGRTGELFF | 15 | TRBJ2-2 | TRBV24-1 | - | -
TGCAGTGCTCCCCGTGTTGGCTACAATGAGCAGTTCTTC | CSAPRVGYNEQFF | 13 | TRBJ2-1 | TRBV20-1 | - | -
TGTGCCTTAAGCCCCGTCACTAGCTACAATGAGCAGTTCTTC | CALSPVTSYNEQFF | 14 | TRBJ2-1 | TRBV7-9 | - | many
TGTGCCACCAGTGACACCTCTTTAGCGGGGGGGATCACAAGCACAGATACGCAGTATTTT | CATSDTSLAGGITSTDTQYF | 20 | TRBJ2-3 | TRBV24-1 | TRBD2 | -
TGTGCCAGCAGCCAAGAAGGGACAGGGTGGTCCCGGGAGCTGTTTTTT | CASSQEGTGWSRELFF | 16 | TRBJ2-2 | TRBV3-1 | TRBD1 | -
TGCGCCAGCAGGGGACAGAGAGAGACCCAGTACTTC | CASRGQRETQYF | 12 | TRBJ2-5 | TRBV5-1 | TRBD1 | -
TGCAGTGCTAGCTCAGGGAAGGGTATGGGTGGCGAGCAGTACTTC | CSASSGKGMGGEQYF | 15 | TRBJ2-7 | TRBV20-1 | - | -
TGCAGTGCTAGAGGCGGGAGGGCCAGCTATGAGCAGTTCTTC | CSARGGRASYEQFF | 14 | TRBJ2-1 | TRBV20-1 | TRBD2 | few
TGTGCCAGCAGCCAGTGGGACGGAGGCAATACCATCTTCTTT | CASSQWDGGNTIFF | 14 | TRBJ1-1 | TRBV3-1 | - | few
TGTGCCAGCCTGCCTGACAGGGGGCGCGGAACTGAAGCTTTCTTT | CASLPDRGRGTEAFF | 15 | TRBJ1-1 | TRBV3-1 | TRBD1 | -
TGCAGTGCTAGCGTTCGGCCTAACTATGGCTACACCTTC | CSASVRPNYGYTF | 13 | TRBJ1-2 | TRBV20-1 | - | few